The 6 T cell receptor beta chains given below trace back to one sample, sequenced in a study of T cell changes during pregnancy in multiple sclerosis. The repertoire was sequenced with immunoSEQ multiplex PCR; TCRdb's copy has only in-frame clones and lacks some. The table has about 83,000 clones, roughly nine tenths seen once. The sample was PBMCs, taken in the first trimester of pregnancy. Receptors were obtained from a female donor in good health, serving as a control in a pregnancy study. Some clones in this sample may be carry-over from other donors' samples.

The chain links TRBV18 to TRBJ1-2; D remains unclear. Trimming took 3 bases from V and 6 from J, leaving 17 bases between them. The CDR3 contains 15 residues. The germline V gene has CDR1 KGHSH and CDR2 LQKENI. CDR3 loop: CASSPERVEGDGYTF. The DNA for the CDR3 is TGTGCCAGCTCACCGGAGAGGGTTGAAGGTGATGGCTACACCTTC.

This clone showed up just once. V gene TRBV6-1 combines with J gene TRBJ2-1, with a weak D call TRBD1 (6 bases). This CDR3 has 15 residues. Germline V gene data show CDR1 as MNHNS and CDR2 as SASEGT. V lost 6 bases to trimming and J lost 0 bases, with 12 bases between them. The CDR3 loop is CASREGDGSYNEQFF. CDR3 nucleotide sequence: TGTGCCAGCAGAGAGGGGGATGGCTCCTACAATGAGCAGTTCTTC.

The chain uses TRBV19 and TRBJ1-1; 7 nucleotides align to TRBD1. The CDR3 contains 14 residues. Germline V lookup: CDR1 LNHDA, CDR2 SQIVND (reference sequence). J gave up 7 bases and V 4 bases, and 9 bases lay outside the gene matches. CDR3 sequence: CASSKTGEVGEAFF. The CDR3 nucleotides read TGTGCCAGTAGTAAAACAGGGGAGGTTGGTGAAGCTTTCTTT. The whole variable domain, remainder taken from reference TRBV19 and TRBJ1-1, is DGGITQSPKYLFRKEGQNVTLSCEQNLNHDAMYWYRQDPGQGLRLIYYSQIVNDFQKGDIAEGYSVSREKKESFPLTVTSAQKNPTAFYLCASSKTGEVGEAFFGQGTRLTVV.

This chain uses TRBV28 with TRBJ2-3; possibly TRBD2 for D (6 bases). The germline V gene has CDR1 MDHEN and CDR2 SYDVKM. This CDR3 is 14 amino acids long. With 6 bases removed from V and 3 bases from J, the gap between germline ends came to 13 bases. CDR3 loop: CASRAEGETDTQYF. The CDR3 nucleotides are TGTGCCAGCAGGGCGGAGGGAGAAACAGATACGCAGTATTTT. Using reference TRBV28 and TRBJ2-3 for the parts outside the CDR3, the full variable domain is DVKVTQSSRYLVKRTGEKVFLECVQDMDHENMFWYRQDPGLGLRLIYFSYDVKMKEKGDIPEGYSVSREKKERFSLILESASTNQTSMYLCASRAEGETDTQYFGPGTRLTVL.

The chain joins TRBV28 to TRBJ1-1; 10 positions agree with TRBD1. Trimming cost V 3 bases and J 5 bases; bases outside gene matches: 3. This CDR3 has 14 residues. Germline CDR1 is MDHEN and CDR2 is SYDVKM. The CDR3 here is CASSLPGQGTEAFF. The CDR3 coding sequence is TGTGCCAGCAGTTTGCCGGGACAGGGGACTGAAGCTTTCTTT.

This chain links TRBV14 with TRBJ2-5, with TRBD1 matching 7 bases. The length of the CDR3 is 15 residues. Germline CDR1 is SGHDN and CDR2 is FVKESK. V was clipped by 4 bases and J by 2 bases; unmatched bases: 7. CDR3 in amino acids: CASSLEQGRQETQYF. Here the CDR3 DNA reads TGTGCCAGCAGCCTGGAACAGGGGCGGCAAGAGACCCAGTACTTC.